This T cell receptor beta chain was profiled in a study of blood T cell repertoires in COVID-19. Germline V gives CDR1 MNHEY, CDR2 SVGAGI. Trimming took 7 bases from V and 0 from J, leaving 13 bases between them. The length of the CDR3 is 14 residues. In the source study's methods: Nucleated cell number was recorded as an estimate derived from reference gene primer amplification. The method was immunoSEQ multiplex PCR; TCRdb's version includes in-frame clones alone and lacks a portion of them. D and trimming were read from the DNA, whereas the V and J calls and clone size are those reported in that table. Among 80,000 to 130,000 clones listed, just over 85% were seen once. Ages ranged from roughly 18 to 100 years, with residence in about 24 US areas. Recovered participants had two consecutive negative NP/OP PCR tests, healthcare professional clearance, or symptom resolution.

The specimen was PBMCs or T cells enriched from blood (not recorded which). This TCR was recovered from a woman in her 50s who had recovered from COVID-19. The chain combines TRBV6-5 with TRBJ2-7, with no clear D. The CDR3 nucleotides are TGTGCCAGCAAGGCTGGCGGCAACTCCTACGAGCAGTACTTC. This codes for CASKAGGNSYEQYF.